This paragraph covers one T cell receptor beta chain sequence. The source of the sample is a study of CDR3 diversity in severe acne. The V gene end was trimmed by 4 bases and the J gene end by 8 bases; junction bases not matched to a gene: 4. Germline CDR1 and CDR2: SEHNR and FQNEAQ (reference sequence). The CDR3 spans 13 residues. TCRdb reanalysed the PCR reads using MiXCR and keeps one entry per CDR3 protein. The sample shows fewer than 90,000 distinct CDR3 sequences, approximately 49% of them seen only once. This rearrangement joins TRBV7-9 to TRBJ2-3; 9 bases line up with TRBD2. This sequence was found in a male donor with severe acne vulgaris. The sequenced sample was blood. In DNA, the CDR3 is TGTGCCAGCAGCTCTGAACTAGCGGGTACGCAGTATTTT. It is translated as CASSSELAGTQYF.